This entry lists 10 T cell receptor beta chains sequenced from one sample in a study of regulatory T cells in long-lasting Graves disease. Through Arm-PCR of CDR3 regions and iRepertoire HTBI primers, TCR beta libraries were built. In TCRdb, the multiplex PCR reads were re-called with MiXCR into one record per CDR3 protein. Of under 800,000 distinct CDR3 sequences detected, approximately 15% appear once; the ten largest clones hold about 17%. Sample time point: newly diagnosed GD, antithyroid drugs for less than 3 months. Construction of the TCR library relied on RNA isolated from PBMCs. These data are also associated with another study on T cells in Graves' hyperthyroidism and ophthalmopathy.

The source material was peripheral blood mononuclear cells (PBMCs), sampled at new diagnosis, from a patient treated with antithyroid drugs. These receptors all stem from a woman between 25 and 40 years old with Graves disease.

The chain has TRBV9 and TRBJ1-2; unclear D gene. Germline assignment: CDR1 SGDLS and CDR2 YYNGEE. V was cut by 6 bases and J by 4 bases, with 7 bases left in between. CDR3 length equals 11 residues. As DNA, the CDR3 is TGTGCCAGCACGGGTCGCTATGGCTACACCTTC. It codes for CASTGRYGYTF.

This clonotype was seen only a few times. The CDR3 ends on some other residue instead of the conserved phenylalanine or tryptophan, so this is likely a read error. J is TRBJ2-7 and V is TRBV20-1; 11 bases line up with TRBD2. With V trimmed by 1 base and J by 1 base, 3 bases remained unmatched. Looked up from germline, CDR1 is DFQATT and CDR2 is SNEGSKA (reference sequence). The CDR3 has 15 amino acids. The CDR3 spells CSARGTSGSSYEQYL. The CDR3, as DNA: TGCAGTGCTAGAGGTACTAGCGGGAGTTCCTACGAGCAGTACCTC.

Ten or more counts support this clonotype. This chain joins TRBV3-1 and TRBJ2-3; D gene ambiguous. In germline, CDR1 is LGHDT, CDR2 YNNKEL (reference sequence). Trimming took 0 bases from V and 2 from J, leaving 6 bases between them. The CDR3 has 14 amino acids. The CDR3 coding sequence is TGTGCCAGCAGCCAAGATGGAATCACAGATACGCAGTATTTT. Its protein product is CASSQDGITDTQYF.

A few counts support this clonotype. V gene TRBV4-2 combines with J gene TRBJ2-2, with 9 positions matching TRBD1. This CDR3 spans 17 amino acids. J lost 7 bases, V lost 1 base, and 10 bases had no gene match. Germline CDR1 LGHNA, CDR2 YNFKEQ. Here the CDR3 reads CASSQVSQGAIDGELFF. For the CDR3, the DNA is TGTGCCAGCAGCCAAGTGTCACAGGGGGCTATTGACGGGGAGCTGTTTTTT.

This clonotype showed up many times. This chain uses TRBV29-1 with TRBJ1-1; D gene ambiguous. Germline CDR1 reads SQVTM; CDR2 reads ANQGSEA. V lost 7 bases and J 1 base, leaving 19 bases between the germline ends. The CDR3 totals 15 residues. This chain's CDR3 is CSAKRGPDGNTEAFF. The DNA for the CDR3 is TGCAGCGCAAAGAGAGGCCCGGACGGGAACACTGAAGCTTTCTTT.

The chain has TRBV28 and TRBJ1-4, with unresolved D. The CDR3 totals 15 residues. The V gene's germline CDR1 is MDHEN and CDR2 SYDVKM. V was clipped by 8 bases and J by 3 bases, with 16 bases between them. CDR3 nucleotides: TGTGCCAGCCTCGGTCAGAGACTGCCTAATGAAAAACTGTTTTTT. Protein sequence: CASLGQRLPNEKLFF.

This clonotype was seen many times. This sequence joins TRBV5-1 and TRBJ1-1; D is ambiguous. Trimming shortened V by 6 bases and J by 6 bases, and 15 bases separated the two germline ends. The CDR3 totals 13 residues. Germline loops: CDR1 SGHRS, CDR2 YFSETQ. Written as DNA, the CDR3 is TGCGCCAGCAAGGCCAACCTTCTGGCTGAAGCTTTCTTT. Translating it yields CASKANLLAEAFF.

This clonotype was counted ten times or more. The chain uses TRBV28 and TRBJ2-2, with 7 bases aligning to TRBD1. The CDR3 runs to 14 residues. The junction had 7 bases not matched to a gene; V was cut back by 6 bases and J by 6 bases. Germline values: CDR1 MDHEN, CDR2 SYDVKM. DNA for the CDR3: TGTGCCAGCAGCCAACAGGGGTTGGCCGGGGAGCTGTTTTTT. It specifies CASSQQGLAGELFF.

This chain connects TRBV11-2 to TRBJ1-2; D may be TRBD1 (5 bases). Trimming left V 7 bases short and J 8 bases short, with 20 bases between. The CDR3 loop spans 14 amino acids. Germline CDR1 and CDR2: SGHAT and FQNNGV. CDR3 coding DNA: TGTGCCAGCACACCCGGTGGGGGTGCTCCGGGCTACACCTTC. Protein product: CASTPGGGAPGYTF.

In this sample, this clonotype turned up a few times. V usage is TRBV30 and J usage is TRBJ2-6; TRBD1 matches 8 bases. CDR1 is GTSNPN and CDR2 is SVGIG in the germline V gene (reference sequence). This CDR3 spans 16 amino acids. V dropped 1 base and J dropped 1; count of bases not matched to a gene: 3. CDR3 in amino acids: CAWSGTGRSGANVLTF. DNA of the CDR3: TGTGCCTGGAGTGGGACAGGGAGATCTGGGGCCAACGTCCTGACTTTC.